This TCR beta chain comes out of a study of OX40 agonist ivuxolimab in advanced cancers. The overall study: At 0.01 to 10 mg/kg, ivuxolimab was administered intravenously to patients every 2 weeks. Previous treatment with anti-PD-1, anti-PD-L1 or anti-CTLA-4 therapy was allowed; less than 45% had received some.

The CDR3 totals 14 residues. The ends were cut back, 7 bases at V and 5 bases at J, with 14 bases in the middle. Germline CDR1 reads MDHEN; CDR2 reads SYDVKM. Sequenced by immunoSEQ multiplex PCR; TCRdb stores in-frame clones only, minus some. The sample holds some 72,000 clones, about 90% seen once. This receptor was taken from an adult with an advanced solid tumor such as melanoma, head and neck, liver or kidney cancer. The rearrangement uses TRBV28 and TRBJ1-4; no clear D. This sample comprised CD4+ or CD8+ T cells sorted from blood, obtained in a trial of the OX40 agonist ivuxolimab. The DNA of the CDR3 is TGTGCCAGCATTCCACTGTCCGGAAATGAAAAACTGTTTTTT. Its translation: CASIPLSGNEKLFF.